One and the same sample provided the 19 T cell receptor beta chains below, sequenced in a study of blood T cell repertoires in COVID-19. Libraries were prepared by immunoSEQ multiplex PCR; TCRdb keeps only in-frame clonotypes and omits some of them. The sample consists of 150,000 to 200,000 clones, roughly 85% of them appearing once. The sequencing sample was made of peripheral blood. Receptor source: a woman between 50 and 59 years old with COVID-19, enrolled during active disease.

This rearrangement joins TRBV15 to TRBJ1-5; maybe TRBD1 (5 bases). This CDR3 comprises 17 residues. Trimming pared 0 bases from V and 0 bases from J, leaving 12 bases between. CDR1 is LNHNV and CDR2 is YYDKDF in the germline V gene (reference sequence). The CDR3 DNA reads as TGTGCCACCAGCAGAGAGTCGCCAGGGAATAGCAATCAGCCCCAGCATTTT. Amino acid sequence: CATSRESPGNSNQPQHF.

This clone was observed once. The V and J genes are TRBV4-1 and TRBJ1-4, with no clear D. Germline V gene sequence: CDR1 MGHRA, CDR2 YSYEKL. V was pared by 1 base and J by 7 bases, with 16 bases between. The CDR3 consists of 16 residues. CDR3 bases: TGCGCCAGCAGCCAAGTCACTCATGCTGAAAGTGAAAAACTGTTTTTT. Amino acid sequence: CASSQVTHAESEKLFF.

The V and J genes are TRBV10-2 and TRBJ1-1; 7 positions match TRBD1. V shed 6 bases, J shed 3 bases, and the junction held 10 bases outside the gene matches. Germline V gene sequence: CDR1 WSHSY, CDR2 SAAADI. The CDR3 has 15 residues. This CDR3 is CASSGRGQGDTEAFF. CDR3 DNA: TGCGCCAGCAGCGGACGGGGGCAGGGGGACACTGAAGCTTTCTTT.

The rearrangement uses TRBV2 and TRBJ1-2; D unclear. The V end was cut by 6 bases, the J end by 7 bases, with 9 bases between. This CDR3 has 11 residues. From germline, CDR1 is SNHLY and CDR2 FYNNEI. CDR3 sequence reads: CASSPGVGYTF. In DNA form, the CDR3 reads TGTGCCAGCAGCCCCGGGGTTGGCTACACCTTC.

The chain carries TRBV13 and TRBJ1-5, with TRBD1 as a possible D gene (5 bases). Germline CDR1 is PRHDT and CDR2 is FYEKMQ (reference sequence). V was pared by 5 bases and J by 6 bases, with 11 bases between. The CDR3 spans 13 residues. CDR3 in DNA: TGTGCCAGCAGCCCCGGGGGTGGTCAGCCCCAGCATTTT. Translated: CASSPGGGQPQHF.

The gene calls are TRBV6-2 or TRBV6-3 and TRBJ1-4; perhaps TRBD1 as D (5 bases). Germline V gives CDR1 MNHEY, CDR2 SVGEGT. V was clipped by 4 bases and J by 0 bases, with 12 bases between them. The CDR3 runs to 16 residues. CDR3 bases: TGTGCCAGCAGTTTGACAGAGGCTGCAACTAATGAAAAACTGTTTTTT. Translation gives CASSLTEAATNEKLFF.

This chain uses TRBV5-4 with TRBJ1-6; the D is unclear. Germline-derived CDR1 and CDR2 are SGHNT and YYREEE (reference sequence). V gave up 2 bases and J gave up 5 bases, with 11 bases separating them. This CDR3 has 15 amino acids. CDR3 sequence reads: CASSFNSVNNSPLHF. CDR3 DNA sequence: TGTGCCAGCAGCTTCAACTCCGTTAATAATTCACCCCTCCACTTT.

V is TRBV7-2 and J is TRBJ1-3; 7 positions match TRBD1. CDR3 length: 15 residues. The germline V gene encodes CDR1 SGHTA and CDR2 FQGNSA. The junction had 6 bases not matched to a gene; V was cut back by 3 bases and J by 4 bases. CDR3 in amino acids: CASSLSGQVGNTIYF. The CDR3 bases are TGTGCCAGCAGCTTGTCAGGACAGGTCGGAAACACCATATATTTT.

The sample holds one count of this clone. This sequence joins TRBV10-3 and TRBJ2-1, with TRBD2 as a possible D gene (5 bases). The CDR3 runs to 12 residues. Germline V CDR1 and CDR2: ENHRY, SYGVKD. Trimming took 9 bases from V and 4 from J, leaving 10 bases between them. The chain's CDR3 is CAIAGEYNEQFF. CDR3 coding DNA: TGTGCCATTGCTGGGGAGTACAATGAGCAGTTCTTC.

In this sample, this clone turned up a few times. The chain couples TRBV7-9 to TRBJ1-5, with TRBD1 matching 7 bases. This CDR3 region has 15 residues. The ends lost 5 bases at V and 0 bases at J; junction bases unmatched: 4. Germline loops: CDR1 SEHNR, CDR2 FQNEAQ (reference sequence). The CDR3 DNA reads as TGTGCCAGCAGCAATGGACAGGATAGCAATCAGCCCCAGCATTTT. It yields the protein CASSNGQDSNQPQHF.

This clone showed up just a few times. This sequence joins TRBV11-2 and TRBJ2-7; 7 bases line up with TRBD2. V was pared by 5 bases and J by 5 bases, with 9 bases of the junction left unmatched. The CDR3 runs to 14 residues. Germline assignment: CDR1 SGHAT and CDR2 FQNNGV. The CDR3 spells CASSPGLSVDEQYF. The CDR3 DNA reads as TGTGCCAGCAGCCCGGGACTAAGCGTCGACGAGCAGTACTTC.

This clone was observed a handful of times. V is TRBV6-5 and J is TRBJ1-1; D not resolved. The CDR3 sequence is 14 residues long. In germline, CDR1 is MNHEY, CDR2 SVGAGI. Trimming pared 6 bases from V and 3 bases from J, leaving 14 bases between. CDR3 nucleotides: TGTGCCAGCAGCTTTCCTGAATTAGACACTGAAGCTTTCTTT. The encoded protein is CASSFPELDTEAFF.

This clone was recorded many times. The chain is built from TRBV12-5 and TRBJ2-7; maybe TRBD1 (6 bases). The CDR3 extends over 16 amino acids. V was cut by 3 bases and J by 9 bases, with 24 bases left in between. Germline assignment: CDR1 LGHNT and CDR2 FRNRAP. CDR3 bases: TGTGCTAGTGGTTTAACGGGTGGACGACAGGACAGCGGGCAGTACTTC. It translates to CASGLTGGRQDSGQYF.

This chain joins TRBV19 and TRBJ1-1; D perhaps matches TRBD1 (5 bases). V was trimmed by 6 bases and J by 0 bases, leaving 17 bases between them. The CDR3 runs to 16 residues. The germline gives CDR1 LNHDA, CDR2 SQIVND (reference sequence). CDR3 DNA: TGTGCCAGTAGAGACCTAGGAGCAGGGATGAACACTGAAGCTTTCTTT. Protein sequence: CASRDLGAGMNTEAFF.

The chain uses TRBV28 and TRBJ1-2, with D maybe TRBD1 (6 bases). This CDR3 has 14 amino acids. V lost 5 bases and J 5 bases, leaving 15 bases between the germline ends. The germline V gene encodes CDR1 MDHEN and CDR2 SYDVKM. CDR3 protein: CASSRDQGFYGYTF. The CDR3 nucleotides read TGTGCCAGCAGTCGGGACCAGGGGTTTTATGGCTACACCTTC.

V gene TRBV6-6 combines with J gene TRBJ2-7; 14 nucleotides align to TRBD2. The CDR3 extends over 17 amino acids. J was trimmed by 1 base and V by 5 bases; bases with no gene match: 7. Germline CDR1 MNHNY, CDR2 SVGAGI (reference sequence). The CDR3 region has the DNA TGTGCCAGCAGTCAGACTAGCGGGGGGGCAAGGTCCTACGAGCAGTACTTC. Translated, it gives CASSQTSGGARSYEQYF.

The rearrangement links TRBV19 to TRBJ2-7; tentatively, D is TRBD1 (5 bases). Trimming cost V 6 bases and J 3 bases, with 6 bases left between them. Germline CDR1 is LNHDA and CDR2 is SQIVND (reference sequence). The CDR3 sequence is 11 residues long. The CDR3 coding sequence is TGTGCCAGTAGGCAGGGCTACGAGCAGTACTTC. This codes for CASRQGYEQYF.

V is TRBV3-1 (or the pseudogene TRBV3-2) and J is TRBJ2-3; maybe TRBD2 (7 bases). The V gene lost 0 bases and the J gene lost 7 bases, with 14 bases spanning the gap. Germline lookup yields CDR1 LGHDT and CDR2 YNNKEL (reference sequence). This CDR3 has 15 residues. The CDR3 coding sequence is TGTGCCAGCAGCCAAGAGCCCGGGGGGCCCCATACGCAGTATTTT. Its protein product is CASSQEPGGPHTQYF.

The V call is TRBV6-1, the J call TRBJ1-5; D not certain. The germline V and J ends were trimmed by 2 bases and 3 bases, with 8 bases remaining between them. The CDR3 has 14 amino acids. Germline CDR1 is MNHNS and CDR2 is SASEGT. CDR3 nucleotide sequence: TGTGCCAGCAGTGAAAGACAAGTCAATCAGCCCCAGCATTTT. It is translated as CASSERQVNQPQHF.